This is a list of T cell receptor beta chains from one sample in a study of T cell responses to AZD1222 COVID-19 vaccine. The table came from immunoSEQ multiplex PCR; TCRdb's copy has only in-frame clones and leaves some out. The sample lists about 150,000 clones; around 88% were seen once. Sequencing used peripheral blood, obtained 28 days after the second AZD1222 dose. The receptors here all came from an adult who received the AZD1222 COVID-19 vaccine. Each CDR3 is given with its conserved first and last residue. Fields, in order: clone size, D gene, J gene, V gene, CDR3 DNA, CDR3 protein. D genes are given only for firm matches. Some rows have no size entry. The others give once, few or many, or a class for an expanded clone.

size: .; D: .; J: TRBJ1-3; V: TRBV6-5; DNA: TGTGCCAGCAGTTACTCGATCACGGGAGGAAACACCATATATTTT; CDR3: CASSYSITGGNTIYF
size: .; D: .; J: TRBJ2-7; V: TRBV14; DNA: TGTGCCAGCAGCCAAGGGGGGGGCGTGCACGAGCAGTACTTC; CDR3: CASSQGGGVHEQYF
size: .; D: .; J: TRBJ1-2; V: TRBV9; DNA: TGTGCCAGCAGCGTAGCCTCTAACTATGGCTACACCTTC; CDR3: CASSVASNYGYTF
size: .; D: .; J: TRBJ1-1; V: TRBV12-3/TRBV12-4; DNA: TGTGCCAGCACTTCCCCCCGCGCCGAAGCTTTCTTT; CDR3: CASTSPRAEAFF
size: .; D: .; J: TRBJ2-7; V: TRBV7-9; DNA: TGTGCCAGCAGCTTTTCCAGCGAGCAGTACTTC; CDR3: CASSFSSEQYF
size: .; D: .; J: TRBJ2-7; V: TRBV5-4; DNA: TGTGCCAGCAGCTTCGCCACCTACGAGCAGTACTTC; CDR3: CASSFATYEQYF
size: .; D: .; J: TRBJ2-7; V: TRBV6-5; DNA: TGTGCCAGCAGTCCCGTTCTGGCAGGAGGCTACGAGCAGTACTTC; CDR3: CASSPVLAGGYEQYF
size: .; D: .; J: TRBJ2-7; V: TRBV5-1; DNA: TGCGCCAGCAGCTTGGGGGCATACGAGCAGTACTTC; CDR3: CASSLGAYEQYF
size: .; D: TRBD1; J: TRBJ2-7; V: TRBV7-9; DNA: TGTGCCAGCAGTCGGACAGGTTCCTACGAGCAGTACTTC; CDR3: CASSRTGSYEQYF
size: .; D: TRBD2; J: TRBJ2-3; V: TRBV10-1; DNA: TGCGCCAGCAGCCCATCCTCCGGGACTAGCGCGGATACGCAGTATTTT; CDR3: CASSPSSGTSADTQYF
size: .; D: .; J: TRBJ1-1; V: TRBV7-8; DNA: TGTGCCAGCAGCTTAACCGACACGAGGGGTACTGAAGCTTTCTTT; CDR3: CASSLTDTRGTEAFF
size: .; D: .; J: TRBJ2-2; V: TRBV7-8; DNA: TGTGCCAGCAGCGCCGGATGGAACACCGGGGAGCTGTTTTTT; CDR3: CASSAGWNTGELFF
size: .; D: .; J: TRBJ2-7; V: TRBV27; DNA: TGTGCCAGCAGTTGGAGGGCTCACGCCTACGAGCAGTACTTC; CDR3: CASSWRAHAYEQYF
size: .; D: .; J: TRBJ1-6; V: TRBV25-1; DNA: TGTGCCAGCAGTGACCGGCAGCGAGTCAATTCACCCCTCCACTTT; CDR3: CASSDRQRVNSPLHF
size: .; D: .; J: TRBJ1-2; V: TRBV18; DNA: TGTGCCAGCTCACCGGACCAGGACTATGGCTACACCTTC; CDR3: CASSPDQDYGYTF
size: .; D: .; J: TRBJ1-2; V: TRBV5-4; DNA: TGTGCCAGCAGCTTGGTTGGGCGGTTCGTGTTTAACTATGGCTACACCTTC; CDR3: CASSLVGRFVFNYGYTF
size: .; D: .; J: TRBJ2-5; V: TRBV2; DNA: TGTGCCAGCAGTGCTATGTTTGGGTACCAAGAGACCCAGTACTTC; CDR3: CASSAMFGYQETQYF
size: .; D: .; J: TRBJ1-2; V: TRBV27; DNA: TGTGCCAGCAGTTCCCTGGACAATGACTATGGCTACACCTTC; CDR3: CASSSLDNDYGYTF
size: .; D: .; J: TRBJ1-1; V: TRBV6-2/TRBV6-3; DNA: TGTGCCAGCAGTTACACCGGCACTGAAGCTTTCTTT; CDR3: CASSYTGTEAFF
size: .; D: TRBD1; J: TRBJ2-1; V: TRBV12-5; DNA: TGTGCTAGTGGTTTTGGGACAGGGGTGTATGAGCAGTTCTTC; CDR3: CASGFGTGVYEQFF
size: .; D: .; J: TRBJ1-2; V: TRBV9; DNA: TGTGCCAGCAGCACAACGGGTGGGGGCTACACCTTC; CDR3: CASSTTGGGYTF
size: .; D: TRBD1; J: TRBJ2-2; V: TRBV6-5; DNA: TGTGCCACAGACAGGGGGGCCGCGAACACCGGGGAGCTGTTTTTT; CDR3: CATDRGAANTGELFF
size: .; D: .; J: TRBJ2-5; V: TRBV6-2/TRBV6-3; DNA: TGTGCCAGCAGTTATGGGGGGGAGACCCAGTACTTC; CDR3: CASSYGGETQYF
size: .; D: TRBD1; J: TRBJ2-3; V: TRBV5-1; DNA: TGCGCCAGCAGCCCGTGGGACAGGGCATCGGCAGATACGCAGTATTTT; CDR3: CASSPWDRASADTQYF
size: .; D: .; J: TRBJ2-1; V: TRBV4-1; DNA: TGCGCCAGCAGCCAATTGGCAGGGGACTCGAGCTCCTACAATGAGCAGTTCTTC; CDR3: CASSQLAGDSSSYNEQFF
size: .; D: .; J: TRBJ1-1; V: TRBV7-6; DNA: TGTGCCAGCAGCTTAGCCCGCGGCGGCAGGGGTGGCACTGAAGCTTTCTTT; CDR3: CASSLARGGRGGTEAFF
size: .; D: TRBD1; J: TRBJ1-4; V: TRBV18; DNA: TGTGCCAGCTCACCCCTAACAGGGGGCCGAAATGAAAAACTGTTTTTT; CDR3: CASSPLTGGRNEKLFF
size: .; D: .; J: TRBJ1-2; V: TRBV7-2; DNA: TGTGCCAGCAGCTTAGACCATTCCAGGGGAGGATCTGGCTACACCTTC; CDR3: CASSLDHSRGGSGYTF
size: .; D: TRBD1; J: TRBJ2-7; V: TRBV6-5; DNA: TGTGCCAGCAGTACTCGACAGGGGCTCCCCTACGAGCAGTACTTC; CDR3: CASSTRQGLPYEQYF
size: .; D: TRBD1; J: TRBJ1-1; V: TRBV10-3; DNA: TGTGCCATCAGGCGGACAGGGACGAACACTGAAGCTTTCTTT; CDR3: CAIRRTGTNTEAFF
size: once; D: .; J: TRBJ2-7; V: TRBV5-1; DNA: TGCGCCAGCAGCCCTACCGGGACGACTCGCTACGAGCAGTACTTC; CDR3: CASSPTGTTRYEQYF
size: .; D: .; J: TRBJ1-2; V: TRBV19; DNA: TGTGCCAGTAGTATAGGGGGAGAGTCTTACTATGGCTACACCTTC; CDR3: CASSIGGESYYGYTF
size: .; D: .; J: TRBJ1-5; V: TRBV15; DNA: TGTGCCACCAGCAGAGGCCCCAGCGATCAGCCCCAGCATTTT; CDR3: CATSRGPSDQPQHF
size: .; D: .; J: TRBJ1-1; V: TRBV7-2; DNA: TGTGCCAGCAGCTTAGAGTCGAACACTGAAGCTTTCTTT; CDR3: CASSLESNTEAFF
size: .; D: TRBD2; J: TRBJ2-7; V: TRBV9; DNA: TGTGCCAGCAGCGTAGCTTGGCGGGGGAACGAGCAGTACTTC; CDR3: CASSVAWRGNEQYF
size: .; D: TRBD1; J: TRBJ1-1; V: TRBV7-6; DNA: TGTGCCAGCAGCTCCCCTCCCGGGACAGCCCTCCTGAACACTGAAGCTTTCTTT; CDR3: CASSSPPGTALLNTEAFF
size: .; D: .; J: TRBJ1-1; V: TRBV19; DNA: TGTGCCAGTAGTGCAGACAGGAACACTGAAGCTTTCTTT; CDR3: CASSADRNTEAFF
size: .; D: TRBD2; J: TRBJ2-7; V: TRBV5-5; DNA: TGTGCCAGCAGCTCCCCCCCTAGCGGGGGGAGGGATGAGCAGTACTTC; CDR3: CASSSPPSGGRDEQYF
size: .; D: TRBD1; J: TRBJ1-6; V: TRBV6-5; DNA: TGTGCCAGCTCGGGTCAGGGGGCGAGTGGTTCACCCCTCCACTTT; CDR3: CASSGQGASGSPLHF
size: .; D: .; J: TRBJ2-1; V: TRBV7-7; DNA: TGTGCCAGCAGCCGATTCGGGGGGCTCTCCTACAATGAGCAGTTCTTC; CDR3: CASSRFGGLSYNEQFF
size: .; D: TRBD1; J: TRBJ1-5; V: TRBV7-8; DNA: TGTGCCAGCAGCCGTACTCAGGGGGGGAATCAGCCCCAGCATTTT; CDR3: CASSRTQGGNQPQHF